This T cell receptor beta chain was identified in a study of blood T cell repertoires in COVID-19 (dated by TCRdb to about 2020). Background for the entire study: Samples covering the acute and convalescent phases of COVID-19 were provided by collaborators in the United States, Italy and Spain. The prospective study material was composed of cDNA or gDNA derived from T cells, B-cell-depleted T cells, or PBMCs. Deeply sampled blood TCRbeta repertoires from subjects exposed to, actively infected with, or recovered from COVID-19 were included in the dataset. A freely available public database, intended as a resource for researchers studying the immune response to SARS-CoV-2, is where the repertoires were released. The samples were drawn from two sources: the first 160 participants of the ongoing ImmuneRACE study, and about 1,300 subjects contributed by 6 global collaborators. Sample metadata almost always included a de-identified subject ID, COVID-19 status, age in years and sex. Where available, HLA class I and class II types were taken from metadata supplied by the sample provider and were not determined by assay-based typing.

TCRbeta CDR3 regions were amplified from genomic DNA by means of the immunoSEQ Assay, a bias-controlled multiplex PCR. On the study's bioinformatics: Nucleated cell counts per sample were estimated from amplification of reference gene primers within the assay. To quantify the absolute abundance of each unique TCRbeta CDR3 rearrangement, sequence reads were collapsed and filtered. For each sample, productive Simpson clonality was calculated as the square root of Simpson's diversity index across productive rearrangements. TCRdb took this table from immuneACCESS and kept in-frame rearrangements with V and J called. Such tables lack part of the clones; where checked against another copy, unresolved V genes explain under half of the gap, and the rest is unexplained. That table supplies the V and J calls and clone size; D and trimming were determined from the DNA. Recorded for this sample are about 75,000 clones; about 88% of them occurred a single time. Jointly, the top ten make up roughly 19% of the sample.

CDR1 SGHTA and CDR2 FQGNSA are derived from the germline V gene. The CDR3 covers 15 residues, taking in both the cysteine and the phenylalanine. The retained sequence is limited to the CDR3, 45 bases, with the frame set at the first base. Relative to germline, V is 1 base shorter and J is 3 bases shorter, with 9 bases between their ends. A word on this clone: Its target antigen remains unknown. Base qualities are not provided; no much larger clone lies one nucleotide away.

Collaborating institutions collected whole blood in K2EDTA tubes following their own protocols. Collaborator samples were shipped for TCRbeta analysis as frozen whole blood, isolated PBMCs, or DNA extracted from either sample type. The study at large found these results: The amount of clinical and demographic metadata varied by source and participant and was provided uncurated.

The rearranged segments are TRBV7-2 and TRBJ1-4, and possibly TRBD1, on 5 matching bases. The sample comprised peripheral blood. This receptor was taken from a human donor in a cohort sampled during active COVID-19. CDR3 reads: CASSLGGLSNEKLFF. The nucleotides are TGTGCCAGCAGCTTAGGGGGACTATCTAATGAAAAACTGTTTTTT.